This T cell receptor beta chain appears in the sequencing data of a study of CD8+CD57+ T cells in acquired aplastic anemia. The wider study: Quantities of DNA derived from sorted CD4+ and CD8+ cells averaged roughly 3.4 ug. General observations from the study: Roughly 31 CD8+ CDR3 sequences occurred in both the patients and the controls. Patients and healthy controls showed no significant CD8+ Simpson's diversity difference.

In patients chosen for sequencing, flow cytometry had shown CD8+CD57+ cell expansion. Patients had undergone no therapy by the time their blood was sampled. Of note for this clonotype: What it binds is unknown.

Trimming took 0 bases from V and 6 from J; bases not matched to a gene: 8. This CDR3 spans 15 amino acids. CDR1 and CDR2 from the germline V gene are SGHNT and YENEEA. The template used for profiling TCR beta VDJ and CDR3 was genomic DNA. In TCRdb, the reads were re-called with MiXCR into one record per CDR3 protein. Here the sample spans about 260,000 distinct CDR3 sequences, 82% being singletons. The chain carries TRBV11-3 and TRBJ2-7; TRBD1 agrees at 7 bases. Sequencing was performed on sorted CD4+, CD8+, or CD8+CD57+ T cells (not recorded which) from PBMCs. This clonotype originated in a human donor with aplastic anemia. The CDR3 DNA reads as TGTGCCAGCAGCTTAGATCTGACAGGGAACAGCGAGCAGTACTTC. Translated, it gives CASSLDLTGNSEQYF.